Below, 10 T cell receptor beta chains from the same sample are listed, as sequenced in a study of response to subunit inactivated influenza vaccine. Each CDR3 protein gets one entry after TCRdb re-called the RT-PCR reads with MiXCR. The data contain some 540,000 distinct CDR3 sequences, around 25% of them seen just once; the ten biggest clones take up 2.8%. This sample also belongs to another study, concerning T cells expressing NK-cell markers. In that study: Libraries used 5'RACE template switching adding universal primer site and UMIs.

The sequencing used CD4+ T cells sorted from PBMCs, collected 11 to 12 days after vaccination. The source of these receptors is a man aged 50 to 60 who received an inactivated influenza vaccine.

The chain combines TRBV20-1 with TRBJ2-3; D perhaps matches TRBD1 (5 bases). The V gene lost 5 bases and the J gene lost 0 bases, with 12 bases spanning the gap. From germline, CDR1 is DFQATT and CDR2 SNEGSKA (reference sequence). The CDR3 has 14 amino acids. CDR3 sequence reads: CSAVGHPSTDTQYF. DNA for the CDR3: TGCAGTGCTGTTGGACACCCTAGCACAGATACGCAGTATTTT.

This clonotype was detected ten times or more. This chain links TRBV20-1 with TRBJ2-1; 14 bases are shared with TRBD2. V trimming: 3 bases; J trimming: 8 bases; junction bases outside the gene matches: 9. The V gene's germline CDR1 is DFQATT and CDR2 SNEGSKA (reference sequence). CDR3 length equals 16 residues. The CDR3 reads CSARGTSGGLRDEQFF. DNA for the CDR3: TGCAGTGCTAGGGGGACTAGCGGGGGACTCAGGGATGAGCAGTTCTTC.

This clonotype was counted ten times or more. This chain joins TRBV20-1 and TRBJ2-7, with 8 bases that match TRBD2. The V gene end was trimmed by 3 bases and the J gene end by 6 bases; junction bases not matched to a gene: 10. CDR3 length equals 14 residues. Germline V gene data show CDR1 as DFQATT and CDR2 as SNEGSKA (reference sequence). CDR3 in DNA: TGCAGTGCTAGTCCGGGAGGGACGGGAAGCGAGCAGTACTTC. This encodes CSASPGGTGSEQYF.

The chain has TRBV3-1 and TRBJ2-3; TRBD1 is a possible D gene (5 bases). The V end was cut by 0 bases, the J end by 0 bases, with 13 bases between. CDR1 is LGHDT and CDR2 is YNNKEL in the germline V gene (reference sequence). The CDR3 sequence is 17 residues long. The CDR3 nucleotides read TGTGCCAGCAGCCAAGACTCCTTGACAGATAGCACAGATACGCAGTATTTT. Its protein is CASSQDSLTDSTDTQYF.

This clonotype has a handful of counts. This chain connects TRBV29-1 to TRBJ1-2; perhaps TRBD1 as D (5 bases). The CDR3 runs to 12 residues. V was pared by 4 bases and J by 6 bases, with 12 bases between. From germline, CDR1 is SQVTM and CDR2 ANQGSEA. CDR3 bases: TGCAGCGTTGGTGTCAGGGAAGATGGCTACACCTTC. It encodes CSVGVREDGYTF. The full variable domain, in which reference TRBV29-1 and TRBJ1-2 provide the parts outside the CDR3, is SAVISQKPSRDICQRGTSLTIQCQVDSQVTMMFWYRQQPGQSLTLIATANQGSEATYESGFVIDKFPISRPNLTFSTLTVSNMSPEDSSIYLCSVGVREDGYTFGSGTRLTVV.

This chain connects TRBV27 to TRBJ2-4; tentatively, D is TRBD2 (6 bases). Germline V gene lookup returns CDR1 MNHEY and CDR2 SMNVEV (reference sequence). This CDR3 is built from 20 residues. Trimming stripped 5 bases from V and 2 bases from J, with 28 bases between. The CDR3 is CASSPTFRLAVAGTKNIQYF. The CDR3 nucleotides read TGTGCCAGCAGTCCCACCTTTCGGTTGGCGGTGGCGGGAACCAAAAACATTCAGTACTTC.

This clonotype has only a few counts. The gene calls are TRBV12-3 or TRBV12-4 and TRBJ2-5; D is perhaps TRBD2 (6 bases). The length of the CDR3 is 14 residues. The V gene lost 1 base and the J gene lost 4 bases, with 10 bases spanning the gap. Here the CDR3 reads CASSLVTSSETQYF. Here the CDR3 DNA reads TGTGCCAGCAGTTTAGTAACTAGCTCAGAGACCCAGTACTTC.

This clonotype showed up just a few times. V gene TRBV3-1 combines with J gene TRBJ2-2; TRBD1 aligns across 9 bases. The CDR3 consists of 15 residues. Germline CDR1 LGHDT, CDR2 YNNKEL (reference sequence). The J segment lost 5 bases and the V segment lost 3 bases, leaving 4 bases of the junction unmatched. This CDR3 is CASSQATGGTGELFF. The CDR3 region has the DNA TGTGCCAGCAGCCAGGCGACAGGGGGTACCGGGGAGCTGTTTTTT.

This clonotype occurred a few times. This rearrangement joins TRBV9 to TRBJ2-5; D gene unclear. Germline assignment: CDR1 SGDLS and CDR2 YYNGEE. The CDR3 length is 15 residues. Trimming left V 3 bases short and J 1 base short, with 13 bases between. CDR3 sequence: CASSADLAGQETQYF. The CDR3 bases are TGTGCCAGCAGCGCTGACCTTGCAGGCCAAGAGACCCAGTACTTC.

The chain couples TRBV28 to TRBJ2-7, with 8 positions matching TRBD1. CDR1 MDHEN and CDR2 SYDVKM come from the germline V gene. The CDR3 contains 14 residues. V lost 6 bases, J lost 3 bases, and 7 bases stayed unmatched. The CDR3 spells CASSEGQARYEQYF. The CDR3 DNA is TGTGCCAGCAGCGAGGGACAGGCTCGCTACGAGCAGTACTTC.